These 28 T cell receptor beta chains came from one sample sequenced in a study of T cell repertoires in cytomegalovirus infection. No cognate antigen is known for these TCRs. In TCRdb, the reads were re-called with MiXCR into one record per CDR3 protein. There are around 140,000 distinct CDR3 sequences in the sample; roughly 32% occur only once, and roughly half lies in the top ten. The input for sequencing was CD8+ T cells from cultured PBMCs, taken from culture after CMV antigen stimulation. The receptors come from a human donor in good health (CMV status not recorded). Some clones in this sample may be carry-over from other donors' samples.

This chain joins TRBV4-1 and TRBJ2-7, with 10 bases fitting TRBD1. The trim removed 6 bases at V and 3 bases at J, leaving 5 bases unmatched. The germline CDR1 and CDR2 sequences are MGHRA and YSYEKL. The length of the CDR3 is 14 residues. The CDR3 reads CASRWGTGDYEQYF. The CDR3 DNA reads TGCGCCAGCAGGTGGGGGACAGGGGACTACGAGCAGTACTTC.

Many counts were recorded for this clonotype. The chain is built from TRBV7-2 and TRBJ1-2, with D maybe TRBD1 (5 bases). The CDR3 loop spans 14 amino acids. Trimming stripped 6 bases from V and 8 bases from J, with 19 bases between. Germline CDR1 reads SGHTA; CDR2 reads FQGNSA. The CDR3 region is CASSLGTSGNGYTF. For the CDR3, the DNA is TGTGCCAGCAGTCTAGGGACCTCTGGCAACGGCTACACCTTC.

The chain joins TRBV10-3 to TRBJ2-7; no reliable D call. The CDR3 totals 13 residues. The V gene's germline CDR1 is ENHRY and CDR2 SYGVKD. V lost 6 bases and J 0 bases, leaving 9 bases between the germline ends. This chain's CDR3 is CAISEAGSYEQYF. CDR3 in DNA: TGTGCCATCAGCGAGGCTGGCTCCTACGAGCAGTACTTC.

This clonotype has only a few counts. The chain couples TRBV7-9 to TRBJ2-7, with 9 bases that match TRBD1. The CDR3 spans 14 residues. Germline assignment: CDR1 SEHNR and CDR2 FQNEAQ (reference sequence). J gave up 7 bases and V 5 bases, and 9 bases lay outside the gene matches. The CDR3 DNA is TGTGCCAGCAGCAGTCCACAGGGGGCGCGAGAGCAGTACTTC. It is translated as CASSSPQGAREQYF.

The table lists this clonotype with many counts. At one boundary the junction diverges from the germline segment, which might be a read error. The chain employs TRBV4-1 and TRBJ1-1; D is ambiguous. Germline V CDR1 and CDR2: MGHRA, YSYEKL. The CDR3 consists of 12 residues. Written as DNA, the CDR3 is TGTGCCAGCAGCCGGGGAAACACTGAAGCTTTCTTT. Translated, it gives CASSRGNTEAFF.

This clonotype was observed a few times. The chain is built from TRBV28 and TRBJ1-1, with D unresolved. The CDR3 covers 16 residues. Germline CDR1 MDHEN, CDR2 SYDVKM. Trimming cost V 1 base and J 6 bases, with 18 bases left between them. The CDR3 DNA sequence: TGTGCCAGCAGTTTATCGGGTACCGCCTCCTATCCTGAAGCTTTCTTT. Translated: CASSLSGTASYPEAFF.

The J gene is TRBJ2-3, the V gene TRBV6-5; the D gene is possibly TRBD2 (5 bases). CDR3 length equals 14 residues. Trimming shortened V by 5 bases and J by 1 base, and 10 bases separated the two germline ends. The germline gives CDR1 MNHEY, CDR2 SVGAGI. The DNA for the CDR3 is TGTGCCAGCAGTCCCCGAGCGGGCACAGATACGCAGTATTTT. Translation gives CASSPRAGTDTQYF.

This clonotype appeared many times. The genes are TRBV20-1 and TRBJ1-5, with D tentatively TRBD1 (5 bases). Germline V gene data show CDR1 as DFQATT and CDR2 as SNEGSKA (reference sequence). V was cut by 0 bases and J by 0 bases, with 9 bases left in between. The CDR3 spans 15 residues. The CDR3 spells CSARDTGYSNQPQHF. DNA for the CDR3: TGCAGTGCTAGAGATACAGGTTATAGCAATCAGCCCCAGCATTTT.

The chain employs TRBV6-6 and TRBJ1-1; D is unclear. The ends were cut back, 0 bases at V and 8 bases at J, with 16 bases in the middle. The length of the CDR3 is 15 residues. Germline V lookup: CDR1 MNHNY, CDR2 SVGAGI (reference sequence). The chain's CDR3 is CASSYSIGLVREAFF. The DNA of the CDR3 is TGTGCCAGCAGTTACTCGATCGGCTTAGTAAGGGAAGCTTTCTTT.

This chain joins TRBV12-3 or TRBV12-4 and TRBJ1-3, with no clear D. With 3 bases removed from V and 4 bases from J, the gap between germline ends came to 13 bases. There are 15 residues in the CDR3. CDR3 protein: CASSLGGRLGNTIYF. The CDR3 DNA is TGTGCCAGCAGTTTGGGCGGGCGACTCGGAAACACCATATATTTT.

The table lists this clonotype with many counts. The V gene is TRBV20-1, the J gene TRBJ1-2, with 8 bases matching TRBD1. V lost 6 bases to trimming and J lost 4 bases; unmatched junction nucleotides: 13. In germline, CDR1 is DFQATT, CDR2 SNEGSKA (reference sequence). This CDR3 has 15 amino acids. The CDR3 bases are TGCAGTGCCCAGCCCCAGGGGGCTGTTAGCTATGGCTACACCTTC. This sequence encodes CSAQPQGAVSYGYTF.

This clonotype was recorded a few times. CDR3 sequence (DNA): TGTGCCAGCAGACCGGGACAGGGGGGAAACGAGCAGTACTTC. Translated: CASRPGQGGNEQYF. V usage is TRBV7-9 and J usage is TRBJ2-7; TRBD1 aligns across 11 bases. Per the germline V gene, CDR1 is SEHNR and CDR2 is FQNEAQ (reference sequence). V trimming: 6 bases; J trimming: 5 bases; junction bases outside the gene matches: 6. This CDR3 spans 14 amino acids.

The sample holds many counts of this clonotype. This chain links TRBV7-3 with TRBJ2-2; no reliable D call. The CDR3 runs 15 residues. Trimming left V 0 bases short and J 6 bases short, with 11 bases between. The germline gives CDR1 SGHTA, CDR2 FQGTGA. The CDR3 DNA is TGTGCCAGCAGCTTAACCGGCCCCGTCCCCGGGGAGCTGTTTTTT. Its protein product is CASSLTGPVPGELFF.

This chain links TRBV12-3 or TRBV12-4 with TRBJ1-1; 9 bases agree with TRBD1. The CDR3 is 17 residues long. J lost 4 bases, V lost 5 bases, and 14 bases had no gene match. For the CDR3, the DNA is TGTGCCAGCAGTGGGATACAGGGGGCGCAGATAGGCACTGAAGCTTTCTTT. Residues: CASSGIQGAQIGTEAFF.

A few counts support this clonotype. The V call is TRBV6-1, the J call TRBJ2-4; unclear D gene. V dropped 8 bases and J dropped 1 base, with 12 bases sitting between them. The CDR3 contains 14 residues. The V gene's germline CDR1 is MNHNS and CDR2 SASEGT. This CDR3 is CASGHIRAKNIQYF. CDR3 nucleotide sequence: TGTGCCAGCGGCCACATTCGGGCCAAAAACATTCAGTACTTC.

In DNA, the CDR3 is TGTGCCAGCAGTGAGACCGGACTAGCGGGGAGAAAAAACGAGCAGTACTTC. This translates into CASSETGLAGRKNEQYF. The gene calls are TRBV6-1 and TRBJ2-7; 12 bases fit TRBD2. Unmatched junction bases numbered 11, after V lost 3 bases and J lost 5 bases. CDR1 and CDR2 from the germline V gene are MNHNS and SASEGT. CDR3 length: 17 residues.

This chain uses TRBV7-9 with TRBJ1-1, with a weak D call TRBD1 (5 bases). CDR1 is SEHNR and CDR2 is FQNEAQ in the germline V gene (reference sequence). The CDR3 contains 13 residues. The germline V and J ends were trimmed by 3 bases and 6 bases, with 11 bases remaining between them. CDR3: CASSFSGVAEAFF. CDR3 nucleotides: TGTGCCAGCAGCTTTTCGGGGGTGGCTGAAGCTTTCTTT.

The J gene is TRBJ2-7, the V gene TRBV7-8, with D possibly matching TRBD2 (5 bases). Trimming left V 1 base short and J 13 bases short, with 23 bases between. There are 15 residues in the CDR3. Germline CDR1 reads SGHVS; CDR2 reads FQNEAQ. Here the CDR3 reads CASSLVRSVEDQLYF. CDR3 nucleotide sequence: TGTGCCAGCAGCTTAGTTCGAAGTGTGGAGGACCAGCTATACTTC.

This clonotype has only a few counts. The genes are TRBV12-3 or TRBV12-4 and TRBJ1-5, with D possibly matching TRBD1 (5 bases). Trimming pared 5 bases from V and 8 bases from J, leaving 19 bases between. The CDR3 runs 15 residues. CDR3 DNA: TGTGCCAGCAGTCCCCAAGGAATCGGGGGGAAGCCCCAGCATTTT. This encodes CASSPQGIGGKPQHF.

V gene TRBV6-1 combines with J gene TRBJ1-1; the D is unclear. With 5 bases removed from V and 5 bases from J, the gap between germline ends came to 9 bases. The CDR3 loop spans 12 amino acids. Germline CDR1 and CDR2: MNHNS and SASEGT. CDR3 protein: CASSPTVTEAFF. The CDR3 DNA is TGTGCCAGCAGTCCGACTGTAACTGAAGCTTTCTTT.

This chain links TRBV7-9 with TRBJ2-3; D not resolved. Trimming cost V 5 bases and J 0 bases, with 12 bases left between them. This CDR3 contains 15 residues. Germline CDR1 SEHNR, CDR2 FQNEAQ (reference sequence). The DNA of the CDR3 is TGTGCCAGCAGCCTGGGCCCGTCTAGCACAGATACGCAGTATTTT. It specifies CASSLGPSSTDTQYF.

The table lists this clonotype with a few counts. The CDR3, as DNA: TGTGCCACCAGCAGATCAAGGACAGGGGGCAACTATGGCTACACCTTC. Amino acids: CATSRSRTGGNYGYTF. The chain employs TRBV15 and TRBJ1-2; 11 bases are shared with TRBD1. The CDR3 runs to 16 residues. V gave up 2 bases and J gave up 2 bases; unmatched junction bases: 4. Germline CDR1 is LNHNV and CDR2 is YYDKDF (reference sequence). The full variable domain, completed using reference TRBV15 and TRBJ1-2, is DAMVIQNPRYQVTQFGKPVTLSCSQTLNHNVMYWYQQKSSQAPKLLFHYYDKDFNNEADTPDNFQSRRPNTSFCFLDIRSPGLGDTAMYLCATSRSRTGGNYGYTFGSGTRLTVV.

The chain joins TRBV15 to TRBJ2-3; the D is unclear. V dropped 3 bases and J dropped 6 bases, with 4 bases sitting between them. Germline CDR1 LNHNV, CDR2 YYDKDF (reference sequence). The length of the CDR3 is 11 residues. CDR3 region: CATSSGDTQYF. The CDR3, as DNA: TGTGCCACCAGCAGTGGCGATACGCAGTATTTT.

The rearrangement uses TRBV28 and TRBJ2-3; 10 bases agree with TRBD2. Germline V gene lookup returns CDR1 MDHEN and CDR2 SYDVKM. The CDR3 sequence is 15 residues long. V lost 5 bases and J lost 4; bases outside the gene matches: 6. The CDR3 DNA follows: TGTGCCAGCAGTGTGTCGGGACTAGCGCCAGATACGCAGTATTTT. Its protein product is CASSVSGLAPDTQYF.

The CDR3: CASIASLGSSYGYTF. The DNA of the CDR3 is TGTGCCAGCATCGCTTCGCTAGGGAGCTCCTATGGCTACACCTTC. The rearrangement links TRBV28 to TRBJ1-2; no clear D gene. V was shortened by 7 bases and J by 4 bases, with 19 bases between the two germline ends. Germline values: CDR1 MDHEN, CDR2 SYDVKM. The CDR3 sequence is 15 residues long.

The chain employs TRBV28 and TRBJ1-2; D is undetermined. The CDR3 is 15 residues long. Germline values: CDR1 MDHEN, CDR2 SYDVKM. V lost 2 bases, J lost 6 bases, and 16 bases lay in between. As DNA, the CDR3 is TGTGCCAGCAGTTTAAACAGACCCCCTAATCATGGCTACACCTTC. Its translation: CASSLNRPPNHGYTF.

The chain employs TRBV27 and TRBJ1-2; TRBD1 matches 7 bases. Per germline, CDR1 MNHEY and CDR2 SMNVEV (reference sequence). The junction had 5 bases not matched to a gene; V was cut back by 0 bases and J by 4 bases. This CDR3 is 15 amino acids long. This CDR3 reads CASSLSGTALYGYTF. Written as DNA, the CDR3 is TGTGCCAGCAGTTTATCCGGGACAGCCCTCTATGGCTACACCTTC.

The chain uses TRBV12-3 or TRBV12-4 and TRBJ2-1, with 11 bases identical to TRBD2. CDR3 size: 15 residues. V shed 8 bases, J shed 10 bases, and the junction held 13 bases outside the gene matches. In nucleotides, the CDR3 is TGTGCCAGCGTCGGCGGTAGCGGGGGGGCCGTCGAGCAGTTCTTC. Its protein product is CASVGGSGGAVEQFF.